The present T cell receptor beta chain was sequenced within a study of T cell changes during pregnancy in multiple sclerosis. Only one count was recorded for this clone. Assay: immunoSEQ multiplex PCR; the TCRdb copy retains only in-frame clones and omits some. This table holds 45,000 to 55,000 clones, about 92% found once. V was shortened by 3 bases and J by 2 bases, with 13 bases between the two germline ends. The CDR3 contains 15 residues. CDR1 and CDR2 from the germline V gene are LNHDA and SQIVND (reference sequence). This sequence joins TRBV19 and TRBJ1-1, with a weak D call TRBD1 (5 bases). The TCR was taken from a female donor with multiple sclerosis, enrolled in a pregnancy study. Sequenced material: peripheral blood, taken after pregnancy. The CDR3 region has the DNA TGTGCCAGTAGTATTAGGGGAAGGGGTAACACTGAAGCTTTCTTT. This encodes CASSIRGRGNTEAFF. Together with reference TRBV19 and TRBJ1-1, the CDR3 gives the full variable domain: DGGITQSPKYLFRKEGQNVTLSCEQNLNHDAMYWYRQDPGQGLRLIYYSQIVNDFQKGDIAEGYSVSREKKESFPLTVTSAQKNPTAFYLCASSIRGRGNTEAFFGQGTRLTVV.